The 30 T cell receptor beta chains reported below all come from one sample, sequenced in a study of Ad26.COV2.S vaccination and SARS-CoV-2 variants (dated by TCRdb to about 2021). The protocol used for the library was the immunoSEQ multiplex PCR assay. The table comes from immuneACCESS by way of TCRdb, which keeps in-frame sequences with V and J called. Part of the clones is missing from these tables; in studies checked, under half for an unresolved V gene and the rest for unknown reasons. This sample gives some 340,000 clones in total; 85% of them show up just once. Approximately 2% of the sample lies in the top ten. Explained via the paper, the treatment or condition label denotes: some 20 received Ad26.COV2.S at low or high dose, single or two shots; about 5 received placebo; per-sample allocation not given. For vaccine and placebo recipients, repertoires were sequenced using samples collected on day 63 after the first injection.

This specimen was peripheral blood, taken in a trial of Ad26.COV2.S vaccine versus placebo. These receptors all come from a person aged 18 to 65 who received the Ad26.COV2.S COVID-19 vaccine or a placebo.

J is TRBJ1-2 and V is TRBV4-2; D is perhaps TRBD1 (6 bases). This CDR3 region has 15 residues. The germline CDR1 and CDR2 sequences are LGHNA and YNFKEQ. V was trimmed by 4 bases and J by 7 bases, leaving 19 bases between them. The CDR3 DNA is TGTGCCAGCAGCCCCGAACCGATGGGGGCGGCTGGCTACACCTTC. Its translation: CASSPEPMGAAGYTF.

This rearrangement joins TRBV28 to TRBJ1-4; a weak D match, TRBD1 (6 bases). Looked up from germline, CDR1 is MDHEN and CDR2 is SYDVKM. V was shortened by 6 bases and J by 2 bases, with 16 bases between the two germline ends. There are 16 residues in the CDR3. The DNA for the CDR3 is TGTGCCAGCAGGGCCTCGGGGGCGGGGACTAATGAAAAACTGTTTTTT. Its translation is CASRASGAGTNEKLFF.

V and J are TRBV5-8 and TRBJ1-6, with D perhaps matching TRBD1 (5 bases). V was shortened by 4 bases and J by 8 bases, with 10 bases between the two germline ends. In germline, CDR1 is SGHTS, CDR2 YDEGEE. This CDR3 region has 13 residues. The CDR3 loop reads CASSNRDYSPLHF. DNA of the CDR3: TGTGCCAGCAGCAACCGGGACTATTCACCCCTCCACTTT.

This clone appeared once. The genes are TRBV2 and TRBJ1-1, with 7 nucleotides matching TRBD1. The ends lost 11 bases at V and 3 bases at J; junction bases unmatched: 9. The CDR3 runs 13 residues. CDR1 SNHLY and CDR2 FYNNEI come from the germline V gene. CDR3 in DNA: TGTGCCTCTCAGGGGGTAGGAGACACTGAAGCTTTCTTT. Translation gives CASQGVGDTEAFF.

This rearrangement joins TRBV6-1 to TRBJ1-6; tentatively, D is TRBD1 (6 bases). Germline CDR1 is MNHNS and CDR2 is SASEGT. The CDR3 covers 16 residues. Trimming pared 2 bases from V and 6 bases from J, leaving 14 bases between. The CDR3 DNA reads as TGTGCCAGCAGTGAATGGTGGGACATACCTAATTCACCCCTCCACTTT. Its protein product is CASSEWWDIPNSPLHF.

The chain combines TRBV5-1 with TRBJ2-2; 11 bases are a match to TRBD2. CDR1 SGHRS and CDR2 YFSETQ come from the germline V gene. This CDR3 has 15 residues. V lost 4 bases to trimming and J lost 5 bases; unmatched junction nucleotides: 4. The CDR3 loop is CASSPGLAETGELFF. In nucleotides, the CDR3 is TGCGCCAGCAGCCCGGGACTAGCGGAGACCGGGGAGCTGTTTTTT.

This chain links TRBV7-8 with TRBJ2-3; D unresolved. The germline CDR1 and CDR2 sequences are SGHVS and FQNEAQ. The CDR3 contains 15 residues. V was trimmed by 0 bases and J by 0 bases, leaving 7 bases between them. DNA for the CDR3: TGTGCCAGCAGCTTAGCTGAGTTTAGCACAGATACGCAGTATTTT. Protein: CASSLAEFSTDTQYF.

The rearrangement links TRBV7-9 to TRBJ1-2, with 9 bases lining up with TRBD1. This CDR3 spans 14 amino acids. Germline CDR1 is SEHNR and CDR2 is FQNEAQ (reference sequence). J gave up 8 bases and V 8 bases, and 12 bases lay outside the gene matches. CDR3 sequence: CASLRTGAKTGYTF. The CDR3 DNA reads TGTGCCAGCTTGCGGACAGGGGCCAAGACGGGCTACACCTTC.

This chain links TRBV12-3 or TRBV12-4 with TRBJ1-2, with D perhaps matching TRBD1 (5 bases). The CDR3 length is 13 residues. V was trimmed by 5 bases and J by 6 bases, leaving 13 bases between them. The CDR3 nucleotides are TGTGCCAGCAGTCCCCGCAGGGAGCATGGCTACACCTTC. Its protein product is CASSPRREHGYTF.

This chain links TRBV2 with TRBJ1-2; D is possibly TRBD1 (6 bases). The CDR3 consists of 14 residues. Germline assignment: CDR1 SNHLY and CDR2 FYNNEI. Trimming shortened V by 4 bases and J by 1 base, and 10 bases separated the two germline ends. CDR3 residues: CASSGDRLNYGYTF. The DNA for the CDR3 is TGTGCCAGCAGTGGAGACAGGCTTAACTATGGCTACACCTTC.

This clone appeared a single time. The CDR3 is CASSQGSGESGQPQHF. CDR3 DNA: TGTGCCAGCAGCCAAGGTTCTGGGGAGTCGGGTCAGCCCCAGCATTTT. The chain carries TRBV3-1 (or the pseudogene TRBV3-2) and TRBJ1-5; D remains unclear. This CDR3 has 16 residues. V dropped 1 base and J dropped 6 bases, with 16 bases sitting between them. Germline V gene data show CDR1 as LGHDT and CDR2 as YNNKEL (reference sequence).

The J gene is TRBJ2-7, the V gene TRBV2, with D perhaps matching TRBD1 (6 bases). This CDR3 contains 13 residues. With 5 bases removed from V and 0 bases from J, the gap between germline ends came to 8 bases. Per germline, CDR1 SNHLY and CDR2 FYNNEI. DNA of the CDR3: TGTGCCAGCAGTTCACAGGGCTCCTACGAGCAGTACTTC. It yields the protein CASSSQGSYEQYF.

This rearrangement joins TRBV7-9 to TRBJ1-3, with TRBD1 as a possible D gene (5 bases). Trimming shortened V by 0 bases and J by 3 bases, and 9 bases separated the two germline ends. CDR1 and CDR2 from the germline V gene are SEHNR and FQNEAQ (reference sequence). The CDR3 spans 15 residues. The DNA of the CDR3 is TGTGCCAGCAGCTTAGCCGCGACAGATGGAAACACCATATATTTT. Translating gives CASSLAATDGNTIYF.

The CDR3 sequence is CAIRDGQGVNNEQFF. CDR3 nucleotide sequence: TGTGCCATCAGGGACGGACAGGGGGTCAACAATGAGCAGTTCTTC. The chain uses TRBV10-3 and TRBJ2-1; 10 nucleotides line up with TRBD1. CDR1 is ENHRY and CDR2 is SYGVKD in the germline V gene. This CDR3 has 15 amino acids. Trimming took 6 bases from V and 5 from J; bases not matched to a gene: 7.

The CDR3, as DNA: TGTGCCAGTAGGGGGGTGGACAGGGGAGTGAACACTGAAGCTTTCTTT. This sequence encodes CASRGVDRGVNTEAFF. The V gene is TRBV19, the J gene TRBJ1-1, with 9 bases fitting TRBD1. V was pared by 6 bases and J by 0 bases, with 8 bases of the junction left unmatched. The CDR3 sequence is 16 residues long. Germline values: CDR1 LNHDA, CDR2 SQIVND (reference sequence).

This chain joins TRBV19 and TRBJ1-1; TRBD1 agrees at 8 bases. The CDR3 totals 16 residues. Per the germline V gene, CDR1 is LNHDA and CDR2 is SQIVND (reference sequence). The ends lost 3 bases at V and 4 bases at J; junction bases unmatched: 10. CDR3 in DNA: TGTGCCAGTAGTATCCTCTCCCAGGGGGCTACCACTGAAGCTTTCTTT. Its protein is CASSILSQGATTEAFF.

The genes are TRBV14 and TRBJ2-7, with 12 positions matching TRBD1. V lost 3 bases and J lost 7; bases outside the gene matches: 10. Germline CDR1 and CDR2: SGHDN and FVKESK. The CDR3 is 16 amino acids. The CDR3 reads CASSHYPGQGAGEQYF. The CDR3 region has the DNA TGTGCCAGCAGCCACTACCCGGGACAGGGGGCCGGGGAGCAGTACTTC.

The CDR3 DNA sequence: TGTGCCAGCAGTTCGCCGGGACAGGGGGCCCACGAGCAGTACTTC. Its protein is CASSSPGQGAHEQYF. The V gene is TRBV28, the J gene TRBJ2-7; 12 bases fit TRBD1. CDR1 and CDR2 from the germline V gene are MDHEN and SYDVKM. V shed 4 bases and J 5 bases; nucleotides not matched to a gene: 6. This CDR3 is built from 15 residues.

The J gene is TRBJ1-2, the V gene TRBV2, with D perhaps matching TRBD1 (5 bases). The germline V gene has CDR1 SNHLY and CDR2 FYNNEI. With 2 bases removed from V and 1 base from J, the gap between germline ends came to 17 bases. CDR3 size: 17 residues. The CDR3 here is CASSESSASGLNYGYTF. CDR3 DNA: TGTGCCAGCAGTGAATCGTCGGCGTCAGGGCTTAACTATGGCTACACCTTC.

In regard to this clone: Other DNA sequences in this sample translate to the same CDR3. The rearrangement joins TRBV27 to TRBJ1-5; perhaps TRBD1 as D (5 bases). CDR3 size: 13 residues. Deletions cut 3 bases from V and 5 bases from J, with 8 bases between. CDR1 MNHEY and CDR2 SMNVEV come from the germline V gene (reference sequence). The CDR3 spells CASSFGGHQPQHF. In DNA form, the CDR3 reads TGTGCCAGCAGTTTTGGGGGACATCAGCCCCAGCATTTT.

CDR3 sequence reads: CASSLLDTNSPLHF. Here the CDR3 DNA reads TGTGCCAGCAGCTTATTGGATACGAATTCACCCCTCCACTTT. The gene calls are TRBV7-8 and TRBJ1-6; D unclear. Trimming stripped 2 bases from V and 7 bases from J, with 9 bases between. The germline V gene has CDR1 SGHVS and CDR2 FQNEAQ. The CDR3 consists of 14 residues.

The rearrangement uses TRBV5-1 and TRBJ2-5; 11 nucleotides agree with TRBD2. V gave up 0 bases and J gave up 2 bases; unmatched junction bases: 9. The germline CDR1 and CDR2 sequences are SGHRS and YFSETQ. This CDR3 has 18 residues. CDR3 region: CASSLALLAGGQQETQYF. For the CDR3, the DNA is TGCGCCAGCAGCTTGGCCCTCCTAGCGGGGGGTCAACAAGAGACCCAGTACTTC.

CDR3 DNA: TGTGCCAGCAGCCAAGATCTCTCGGCGGGGGTTAGCCATGAGCAGTTCTTC. Translated: CASSQDLSAGVSHEQFF. V usage is TRBV4-2 and J usage is TRBJ2-1, with 7 bases fitting TRBD2. The germline V gene encodes CDR1 LGHNA and CDR2 YNFKEQ. J gave up 8 bases and V 0 bases, and 13 bases lay outside the gene matches. The CDR3 loop spans 17 amino acids.

This rearrangement joins TRBV28 to TRBJ2-3; a possible D gene is TRBD2 (5 bases). Germline CDR1 and CDR2: MDHEN and SYDVKM. The CDR3 loop spans 14 amino acids. V dropped 8 bases and J dropped 6 bases, with 18 bases sitting between them. This CDR3 is CASVAAGGGDTQYF. The CDR3 DNA follows: TGTGCCAGCGTGGCGGCAGGAGGTGGGGATACGCAGTATTTT.

This chain uses TRBV7-3 with TRBJ2-1; 7 bases map to TRBD2. Germline CDR1 SGHTA, CDR2 FQGTGA. V was clipped by 5 bases and J by 0 bases; unmatched bases: 7. The CDR3 totals 16 residues. The CDR3 DNA is TGTGCCAGCAGCGCCCCGGGGGGAAGCTCCTACAATGAGCAGTTCTTC. It translates to CASSAPGGSSYNEQFF.

This sequence joins TRBV5-5 and TRBJ1-3; no clear D gene. Per the germline V gene, CDR1 is SGHKS and CDR2 is YYEKEE (reference sequence). This CDR3 region has 14 residues. V lost 1 base and J 4 bases, leaving 9 bases between the germline ends. The CDR3 coding sequence is TGTGCCAGCAGCTTGCGACCCAAAGGAAACACCATATATTTT. This gives the protein CASSLRPKGNTIYF. The whole variable domain, filled in from reference TRBV5-5 and TRBJ1-3, reads DAGVTQSPTHLIKTRGQQVTLRCSPISGHKSVSWYQQVLGQGPQFIFQYYEKEERGRGNFPDRFSARQFPNYSSELNVNALLLGDSALYLCASSLRPKGNTIYFGEGSWLTVV.

The chain carries TRBV3-1 (or the pseudogene TRBV3-2) and TRBJ1-2; a possible D gene is TRBD1 (6 bases). With 3 bases removed from V and 8 bases from J, the gap between germline ends came to 7 bases. The V gene's germline CDR1 is LGHDT and CDR2 YNNKEL (reference sequence). This CDR3 has 11 residues. The CDR3, as DNA: TGTGCCAGCAGCCACGGGGGCGGCTACACCTTC. As protein: CASSHGGGYTF.

This clone has just one count. CDR3 sequence: CASSVVQPQHF. In DNA form, the CDR3 reads TGTGCCAGCAGCGTAGTTCAGCCCCAGCATTTT. The chain links TRBV9 to TRBJ1-5; D uncertain. The CDR3 is 11 amino acids. The germline CDR1 and CDR2 sequences are SGDLS and YYNGEE. V was pared by 0 bases and J by 6 bases, with 1 base between.

The chain joins TRBV25-1 to TRBJ2-5, with 10 positions matching TRBD1. Per the germline V gene, CDR1 is MGHDK and CDR2 is SYGVNS. J was trimmed by 5 bases and V by 1 base; bases with no gene match: 4. The CDR3 extends over 15 amino acids. CDR3 residues: CASSESGTGDETQYF. In DNA, the CDR3 is TGTGCCAGCAGTGAATCCGGGACAGGGGATGAGACCCAGTACTTC. Looking up the rest from reference TRBV25-1 and TRBJ2-5 gives the full variable domain: EADIYQTPRYLVIGTGKKITLECSQTMGHDKMYWYQQDPGMELHLIHYSYGVNSTEKGDLSSESTVSRIRTEHFPLTLESARPSHTSQYLCASSESGTGDETQYFGPGTRLLVL.

The J gene is TRBJ2-6, the V gene TRBV28, with D perhaps assigned TRBD1 or TRBD2 (5 bases each). Trimming left V 4 bases short and J 0 bases short, with 10 bases between. This CDR3 comprises 16 residues. Germline loops: CDR1 MDHEN, CDR2 SYDVKM. The CDR3 region has the DNA TGTGCCAGCAGTTCGGGACGGGGCTCTGGGGCCAACGTCCTGACTTTC. This encodes CASSSGRGSGANVLTF.